This TCR beta chain was identified during a study of PD-1 blockade in mismatch repair-deficient tumors. V was pared by 2 bases and J by 3 bases, with 11 bases between. This CDR3 spans 13 amino acids. Germline V gene lookup returns CDR1 GTSNPN and CDR2 SVGIG (reference sequence). Profiling relied on immunoSEQ multiplex PCR, and the TCRdb table lists in-frame clones only, not all of them. This table has 100,000 to 150,000 clones, more than 85% appearing once. This receptor was obtained from an adult with mismatch repair-deficient cancer. This chain joins TRBV30 and TRBJ2-7; D tentatively reads TRBD1 or TRBD2 (6 bases each). Sample: peripheral blood, taken 44 weeks after starting pembrolizumab. In DNA form, the CDR3 reads TGTGCCTGGAGTCACGGGGGCGGCTACGAGCAGTACTTC. Residues: CAWSHGGGYEQYF.